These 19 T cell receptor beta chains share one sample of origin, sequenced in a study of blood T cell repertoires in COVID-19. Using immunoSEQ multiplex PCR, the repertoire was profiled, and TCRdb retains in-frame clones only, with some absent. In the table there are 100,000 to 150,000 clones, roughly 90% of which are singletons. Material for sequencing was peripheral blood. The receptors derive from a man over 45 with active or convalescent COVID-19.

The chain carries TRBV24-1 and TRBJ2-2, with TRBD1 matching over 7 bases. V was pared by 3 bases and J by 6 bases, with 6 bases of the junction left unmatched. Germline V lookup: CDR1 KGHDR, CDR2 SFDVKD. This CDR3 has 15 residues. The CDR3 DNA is TGTGCCACCAGTGATCAGACAGGGCTGTCCGGGGAGCTGTTTTTT. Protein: CATSDQTGLSGELFF.

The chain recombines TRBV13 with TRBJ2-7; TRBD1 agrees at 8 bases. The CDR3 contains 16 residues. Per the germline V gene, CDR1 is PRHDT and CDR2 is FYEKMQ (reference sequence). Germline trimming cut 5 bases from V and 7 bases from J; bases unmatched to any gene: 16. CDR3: CASSVGQGRYFREQYF. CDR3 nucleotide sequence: TGTGCCAGCAGCGTCGGACAGGGCCGCTACTTCCGGGAGCAGTACTTC.

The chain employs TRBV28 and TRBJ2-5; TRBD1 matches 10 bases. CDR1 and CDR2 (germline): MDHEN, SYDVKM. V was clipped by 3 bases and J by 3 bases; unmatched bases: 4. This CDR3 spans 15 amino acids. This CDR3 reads CASSLDRGEKETQYF. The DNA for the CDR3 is TGTGCCAGCAGTTTGGACAGGGGGGAAAAAGAGACCCAGTACTTC. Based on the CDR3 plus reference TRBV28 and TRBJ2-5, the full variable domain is DVKVTQSSRYLVKRTGEKVFLECVQDMDHENMFWYRQDPGLGLRLIYFSYDVKMKEKGDIPEGYSVSREKKERFSLILESASTNQTSMYLCASSLDRGEKETQYFGPGTRLLVL.

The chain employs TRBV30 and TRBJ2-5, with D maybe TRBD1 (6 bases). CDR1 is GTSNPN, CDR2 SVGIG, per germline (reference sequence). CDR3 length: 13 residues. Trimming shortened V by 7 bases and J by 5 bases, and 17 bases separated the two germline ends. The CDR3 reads CASGQTLRETQYF. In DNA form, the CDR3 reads TGTGCCTCCGGACAGACACTTAGGGAGACCCAGTACTTC.

CDR3 region: CASSLSSGASSYNEQFF. The CDR3 nucleotides read TGTGCCAGCAGCTTAAGTAGCGGGGCCAGCTCCTACAATGAGCAGTTCTTC. The V and J genes are TRBV7-8 and TRBJ2-1; 8 nucleotides align to TRBD2. The V and J ends lost 2 bases and 0 bases, in that order; junction bases with no gene match: 6. The CDR3 length is 17 residues. The V gene's germline CDR1 is SGHVS and CDR2 FQNEAQ.

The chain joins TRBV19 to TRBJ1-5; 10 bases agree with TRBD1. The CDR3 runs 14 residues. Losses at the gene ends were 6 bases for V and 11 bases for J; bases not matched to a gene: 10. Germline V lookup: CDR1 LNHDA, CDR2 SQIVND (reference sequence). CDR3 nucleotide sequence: TGTGCCAGTAGCCCGGGACAGGGGCCGGGGTCCCAGCATTTT. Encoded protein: CASSPGQGPGSQHF.

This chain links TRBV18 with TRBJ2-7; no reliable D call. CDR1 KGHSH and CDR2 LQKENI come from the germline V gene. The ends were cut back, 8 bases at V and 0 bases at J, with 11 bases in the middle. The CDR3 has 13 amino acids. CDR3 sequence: CASQSDTSYEQYF. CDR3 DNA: TGTGCCAGCCAAAGTGACACCTCCTACGAGCAGTACTTC.

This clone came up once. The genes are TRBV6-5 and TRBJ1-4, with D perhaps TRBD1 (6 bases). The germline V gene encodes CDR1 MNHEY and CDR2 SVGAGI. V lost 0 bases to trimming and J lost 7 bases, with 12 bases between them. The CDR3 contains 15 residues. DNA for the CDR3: TGTGCCAGCAGTTACTCCAACAGGGAGGGTGAAAAACTGTTTTTT. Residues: CASSYSNREGEKLFF.

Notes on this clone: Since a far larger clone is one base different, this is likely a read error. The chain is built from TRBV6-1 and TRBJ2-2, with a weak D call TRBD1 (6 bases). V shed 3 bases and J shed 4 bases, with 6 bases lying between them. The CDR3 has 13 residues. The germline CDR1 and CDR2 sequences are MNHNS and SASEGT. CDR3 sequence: CASSDRGTGELFF. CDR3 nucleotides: TGTGCCAGCAGTGACAGGGGCACCGGGGAGCTGTTTTTT.

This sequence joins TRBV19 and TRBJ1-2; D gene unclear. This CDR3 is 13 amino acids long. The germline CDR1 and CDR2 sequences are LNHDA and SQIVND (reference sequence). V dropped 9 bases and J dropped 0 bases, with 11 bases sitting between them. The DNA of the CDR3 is TGTGCCAGCGCTCGGGAAGCTAACTATGGCTACACCTTC. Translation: CASAREANYGYTF.

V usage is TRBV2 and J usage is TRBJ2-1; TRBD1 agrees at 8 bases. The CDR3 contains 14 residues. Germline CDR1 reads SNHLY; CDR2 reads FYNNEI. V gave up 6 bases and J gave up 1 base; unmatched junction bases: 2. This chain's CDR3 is CASSQGASYNEQFF. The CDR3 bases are TGTGCCAGCAGCCAGGGGGCGTCCTACAATGAGCAGTTCTTC.

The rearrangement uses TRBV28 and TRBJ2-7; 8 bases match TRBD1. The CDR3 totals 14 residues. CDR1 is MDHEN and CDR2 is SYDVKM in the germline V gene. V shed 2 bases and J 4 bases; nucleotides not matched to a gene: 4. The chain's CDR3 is CASSLQGAGYEQYF. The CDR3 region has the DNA TGTGCCAGCAGTTTACAGGGGGCGGGGTACGAGCAGTACTTC.

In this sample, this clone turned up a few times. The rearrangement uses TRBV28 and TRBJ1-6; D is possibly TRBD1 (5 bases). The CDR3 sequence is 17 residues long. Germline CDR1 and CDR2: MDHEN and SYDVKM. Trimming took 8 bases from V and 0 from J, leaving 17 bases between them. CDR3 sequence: CASLPRGFRSYNSPLHF. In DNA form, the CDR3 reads TGTGCCAGCCTACCTAGGGGTTTTCGCTCCTATAATTCACCCCTCCACTTT.

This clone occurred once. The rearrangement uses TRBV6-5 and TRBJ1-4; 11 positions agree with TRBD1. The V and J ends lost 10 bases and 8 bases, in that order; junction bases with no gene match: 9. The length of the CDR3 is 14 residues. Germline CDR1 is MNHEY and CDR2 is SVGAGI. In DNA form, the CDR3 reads TGTGCCACAACACGGGACAGGGGGTTAGAAAAACTGTTTTTT. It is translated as CATTRDRGLEKLFF.

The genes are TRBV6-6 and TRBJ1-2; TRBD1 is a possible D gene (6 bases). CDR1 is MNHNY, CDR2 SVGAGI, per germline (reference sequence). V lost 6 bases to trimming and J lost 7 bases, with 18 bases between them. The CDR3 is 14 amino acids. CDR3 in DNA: TGTGCCAGCAGGAGCTCGGGGGGCGCTCGTGGCTACACCTTC. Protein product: CASRSSGGARGYTF.

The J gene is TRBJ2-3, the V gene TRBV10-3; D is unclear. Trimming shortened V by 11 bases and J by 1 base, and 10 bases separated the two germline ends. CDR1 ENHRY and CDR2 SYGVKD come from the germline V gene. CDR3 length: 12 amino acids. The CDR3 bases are TGTGCCGTAAGGAGTGGCACAGATACGCAGTATTTT. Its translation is CAVRSGTDTQYF.

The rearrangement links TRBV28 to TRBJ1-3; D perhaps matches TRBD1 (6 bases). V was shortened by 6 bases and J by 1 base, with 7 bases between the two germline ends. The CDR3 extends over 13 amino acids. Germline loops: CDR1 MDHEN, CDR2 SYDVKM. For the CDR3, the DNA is TGTGCCAGCAGCGACAGGTCTGGAAACACCATATATTTT. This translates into CASSDRSGNTIYF.

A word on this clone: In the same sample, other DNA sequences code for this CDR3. The chain's CDR3 is CASSQNSNQPQHF. For the CDR3, the DNA is TGTGCCAGCAGTCAAAATAGCAATCAGCCCCAGCATTTT. The genes are TRBV12-3 or TRBV12-4 and TRBJ1-5; D is undetermined. V lost 5 bases and J lost 0, with 5 bases in between. This CDR3 comprises 13 residues.

For the CDR3, the DNA is TGTGCCAGCAGTTACAGCTCTGGAAACACCATATATTTT. Translation gives CASSYSSGNTIYF. The rearrangement uses TRBV12-3 or TRBV12-4 and TRBJ1-3; D is undetermined. This CDR3 has 13 amino acids. Trimming took off 4 bases at V and 0 bases at J, with 4 bases between the two ends.